The 13 T cell receptor beta chains presented below share a single source sample, sequenced in a study of T-cell memory formation after mild COVID-19. TCRdb redid the calling of the 5' RACE reads with MiXCR, one entry per CDR3 protein. Of hundreds of thousands of distinct CDR3 sequences listed, about a fifth are singletons. The sequencing sample was made of PBMCs or a T cell subset sorted from them (not recorded which). These receptors originate from an adult woman who had mild COVID-19 (a few samples of this study predate the infection). Cell type and time point are not known.

The table lists this clonotype with a few counts. V gene TRBV27 combines with J gene TRBJ2-1; D remains ambiguous. CDR1 and CDR2 from the germline V gene are MNHEY and SMNVEV (reference sequence). The CDR3 is 13 amino acids. Trimming shortened V by 3 bases and J by 0 bases, and 3 bases separated the two germline ends. The CDR3 loop reads CASSFTSYNEQFF. The CDR3 nucleotides read TGTGCCAGCAGTTTTACCTCCTACAATGAGCAGTTCTTC.

The chain is built from TRBV15 and TRBJ1-1; D gene ambiguous. The V and J ends lost 2 bases and 0 bases respectively, with 4 bases between them. The CDR3 is 13 amino acids. Germline CDR1 LNHNV, CDR2 YYDKDF (reference sequence). This CDR3 is CATSRTMNTEAFF. In nucleotides, the CDR3 is TGTGCCACCAGCAGAACCATGAACACTGAAGCTTTCTTT.

CDR3 coding DNA: TGTGCCAGCAGTCCTATCCGAGCGACTCCTTACAATGAGCAGTTCTTC. Translation gives CASSPIRATPYNEQFF. The chain has TRBV27 and TRBJ2-1, with no clear D. V was shortened by 5 bases and J by 4 bases, with 18 bases between the two germline ends. CDR3 length equals 16 residues. In germline, CDR1 is MNHEY, CDR2 SMNVEV (reference sequence).

This clonotype has a handful of counts. The V gene is TRBV7-2, the J gene TRBJ1-5, with no clear D. Germline V gene sequence: CDR1 SGHTA, CDR2 FQGNSA. The CDR3 totals 17 residues. V lost 5 bases and J 2 bases, leaving 19 bases between the germline ends. This chain's CDR3 is CASSLMSREFGNQPQHF. Written as DNA, the CDR3 is TGTGCCAGCAGCCTCATGTCAAGGGAATTCGGCAATCAGCCCCAGCATTTT.

This clonotype occurred once. The chain is built from TRBV7-9 and TRBJ2-1; unclear D gene. Trimming stripped 1 base from V and 8 bases from J, with 12 bases between. Germline V lookup: CDR1 SEHNR, CDR2 FQNEAQ (reference sequence). The CDR3 totals 14 residues. The CDR3 is CASSLDVARDEQFF. The CDR3 DNA reads as TGTGCCAGCAGCTTAGATGTAGCCCGGGATGAGCAGTTCTTC.

The J gene is TRBJ1-1, the V gene TRBV11-2; 8 bases align to TRBD1. The CDR3 contains 15 residues. With 3 bases clipped from V and 4 bases from J, the junction kept 7 bases outside the gene matches. CDR1 is SGHAT, CDR2 FQNNGV, per germline. The chain's CDR3 is CASSFGQGFVTEAFF. For the CDR3, the DNA is TGTGCCAGCAGCTTCGGACAGGGCTTTGTCACTGAAGCTTTCTTT.

This clonotype showed up just a few times. The chain links TRBV29-1 to TRBJ2-1; D may be TRBD1 or TRBD2 (5 bases each). This CDR3 comprises 14 residues. Germline CDR1 and CDR2: SQVTM and ANQGSEA. Trimming stripped 0 bases from V and 12 bases from J, with 18 bases between. The CDR3: CSVEDGGKQSVQFF. The CDR3 coding sequence is TGCAGCGTTGAAGATGGGGGTAAACAATCGGTGCAGTTCTTC.

This clonotype showed up just a few times. CDR3 loop: CASSLGPIRGAGYTF. The CDR3 coding sequence is TGTGCCAGCAGCTTAGGGCCGATTCGGGGGGCCGGCTACACCTTC. The chain combines TRBV7-2 with TRBJ1-2; possibly TRBD1 for D (6 bases). Germline values: CDR1 SGHTA, CDR2 FQGNSA. The CDR3 sequence is 15 residues long. Trimming left V 1 base short and J 8 bases short, with 17 bases between. Variable domain in full (rest from reference TRBV7-2 and TRBJ1-2): GAGVSQSPSNKVTEKGKDVELRCDPISGHTALYWYRQSLGQGLEFLIYFQGNSAPDKSGLPSDRFSAERTGGSVSTLTIQRTQQEDSAVYLCASSLGPIRGAGYTFGSGTRLTVV.

The J gene is TRBJ1-6, the V gene TRBV12-3 or TRBV12-4; TRBD1 aligns across 7 bases. The CDR3 is made up of 16 amino acids. J gave up 8 bases and V 8 bases, and 15 bases lay outside the gene matches. The CDR3 loop reads CASGYRGTRGDSPLHF. The CDR3 DNA reads TGTGCCAGCGGGTACAGGGGCACCCGGGGAGATTCACCCCTCCACTTT.

This rearrangement joins TRBV24-1 to TRBJ1-3; D not certain. V shed 3 bases and J shed 0 bases, with 11 bases lying between them. Germline values: CDR1 KGHDR, CDR2 SFDVKD. This CDR3 region has 16 residues. The CDR3 DNA sequence: TGTGCCACCAGTGATCCCCGGGGAACCTCTGGAAACACCATATATTTT. It encodes CATSDPRGTSGNTIYF.

This chain connects TRBV6-2 or TRBV6-3 to TRBJ2-1, with TRBD2 matching 11 bases. V shed 4 bases and J 8 bases; nucleotides not matched to a gene: 7. The CDR3 has 15 amino acids. The germline CDR1 and CDR2 sequences are MNHEY and SVGEGT. The CDR3 DNA is TGTGCCAGCAGTTGGGAGACTAGCGGGAACTATGAGCAGTTCTTC. This encodes CASSWETSGNYEQFF.

This chain uses TRBV6-2 or TRBV6-3 with TRBJ2-4; 12 bases align to TRBD2. This CDR3 is built from 18 residues. Losses at the gene ends were 7 bases for V and 0 bases for J; bases not matched to a gene: 10. The germline V gene has CDR1 MNHEY and CDR2 SVGEGT. CDR3 nucleotides: TGTGCCAGCAACCCCCAGAGGACTAGCGGGAAAGCCAAAAACATTCAGTACTTC. Residues: CASNPQRTSGKAKNIQYF.

In this sample, this clonotype turned up a few times. This chain joins TRBV19 and TRBJ2-7, with D possibly TRBD2 on 6 matching bases. The V end lost 4 bases, the J end lost 6 bases, and 16 bases lay between the germline ends. The CDR3 consists of 14 residues. Germline V gene sequence: CDR1 LNHDA, CDR2 SQIVND (reference sequence). The CDR3 spells CASSKSGEVGEQYF. Written as DNA, the CDR3 is TGTGCCAGTAGTAAGTCTGGGGAGGTCGGCGAGCAGTACTTC.